The rows below give T cell receptor beta chains drawn from one sample of a study of blood T cells in healthy people across ages. In TCRdb, the 5' RACE reads were re-called with MiXCR into one record per CDR3 protein. The data contain hundreds of thousands of distinct CDR3 sequences, 48% of them singletons. What was sequenced was blood. The receptors stem from a man aged 30-40 years in good health. CDR3s include the opening cysteine and the closing phenylalanine or tryptophan. The D gene is left open where the match is weak. Rows give clone size only sometimes, using once, few, many, or a class for an expanded clone.

clone_size: -; j_call: TRBJ2-3; v_call: TRBV5-1; d_call: -; cdr3_aa: CASSDLQGVPDTQYF; cdr3_nt: TGCGCCAGCAGTGATCTACAGGGCGTGCCAGATACGCAGTATTTT
clone_size: -; j_call: TRBJ2-3; v_call: TRBV7-9; d_call: -; cdr3_aa: CASSQTPGTTSTDTQYF; cdr3_nt: TGTGCCAGCAGCCAGACCCCCGGGACAACTAGCACAGATACGCAGTATTTT
clone_size: once; j_call: TRBJ2-7; v_call: TRBV7-2; d_call: -; cdr3_aa: CASSFAQSYEQYF; cdr3_nt: TGTGCCAGCAGCTTTGCCCAATCCTACGAGCAGTACTTC
clone_size: few; j_call: TRBJ2-1; v_call: TRBV11-2; d_call: -; cdr3_aa: CASSSQGSEQFF; cdr3_nt: TGTGCCAGCAGCTCACAGGGCAGTGAGCAGTTCTTC
clone_size: -; j_call: TRBJ2-3; v_call: TRBV5-1; d_call: TRBD1; cdr3_aa: CASRRDRTGTTDTQYF; cdr3_nt: TGCGCCAGCAGGAGGGACCGGACAGGGACCACAGATACGCAGTATTTT
clone_size: -; j_call: TRBJ2-5; v_call: TRBV2; d_call: TRBD2; cdr3_aa: CASRLESGGETQYF; cdr3_nt: TGTGCCAGCAGACTGGAGAGCGGGGGCGAGACCCAGTACTTC
clone_size: -; j_call: TRBJ2-1; v_call: TRBV9; d_call: -; cdr3_aa: CASSVGGSNEQFF; cdr3_nt: TGTGCCAGCAGCGTAGGTGGGTCCAACGAGCAGTTCTTC
clone_size: -; j_call: TRBJ1-2; v_call: TRBV30; d_call: -; cdr3_aa: CAGLTSVYGYTF; cdr3_nt: TGTGCCGGCCTGACCAGTGTGTATGGCTACACCTTC
clone_size: -; j_call: TRBJ2-5; v_call: TRBV7-2; d_call: -; cdr3_aa: CASSSRGGMETQYF; cdr3_nt: TGTGCCAGCAGCTCAAGGGGGGGCATGGAGACCCAGTACTTC
clone_size: -; j_call: TRBJ1-2; v_call: TRBV4-1; d_call: TRBD1; cdr3_aa: CASSQGSGDRRGYTF; cdr3_nt: TGCGCCAGCAGCCAAGGGTCCGGGGACAGGCGTGGCTACACCTTC
clone_size: -; j_call: TRBJ1-3; v_call: TRBV4-2; d_call: -; cdr3_aa: CASSPNTGRIGNTIYF; cdr3_nt: TGTGCCAGCAGCCCGAACACGGGCAGAATCGGAAACACCATATATTTT
clone_size: -; j_call: TRBJ1-2; v_call: TRBV28; d_call: -; cdr3_aa: CASSLGGGLANYGYTF; cdr3_nt: TGTGCCAGCAGTTTAGGGGGGGGCTTAGCTAACTATGGCTACACCTTC
clone_size: -; j_call: TRBJ2-7; v_call: TRBV20-1; d_call: TRBD1; cdr3_aa: CSAGLGTGGDYEQYF; cdr3_nt: TGCAGTGCTGGTCTGGGGACAGGGGGAGACTACGAGCAGTACTTC
clone_size: few; j_call: TRBJ2-7; v_call: TRBV2; d_call: -; cdr3_aa: CASTNTASYEQYF; cdr3_nt: TGTGCCAGCACTAACACGGCCTCCTACGAGCAGTACTTC
clone_size: -; j_call: TRBJ2-1; v_call: TRBV3-1; d_call: -; cdr3_aa: CASSQDLVGGFNSYNEQFF; cdr3_nt: TGTGCCAGCAGCCAAGACTTGGTAGGGGGTTTTAACTCCTACAATGAGCAGTTCTTC
clone_size: -; j_call: TRBJ1-5; v_call: TRBV20-1; d_call: -; cdr3_aa: CSARGALSNQPQHF; cdr3_nt: TGCAGTGCTAGGGGGGCCTTAAGCAATCAGCCCCAGCATTTT
clone_size: -; j_call: TRBJ1-5; v_call: TRBV3-1; d_call: -; cdr3_aa: CASSQGAGDPSHF; cdr3_nt: TGTGCCAGCAGCCAAGGGGCCGGCGATCCGTCGCATTTT
clone_size: -; j_call: TRBJ2-2; v_call: TRBV7-2; d_call: -; cdr3_aa: CASSAPLGGELFF; cdr3_nt: TGTGCCAGCAGCGCGCCCCTGGGCGGGGAGCTGTTTTTT
clone_size: few; j_call: TRBJ2-3; v_call: TRBV5-1; d_call: -; cdr3_aa: CASSLGHSPTDTQYF; cdr3_nt: TGCGCCAGCAGCTTGGGACACTCTCCCACAGATACGCAGTATTTT